These T cell receptor beta chains were read from a single sample in a study of early T cells in non-severe SARS-CoV-2 infection. TCRdb reprocessed the 5' RACE reads via MiXCR and lists one record per CDR3 protein. The repertoire holds more than 85,000 distinct CDR3 sequences, roughly 12% seen once, with less than 4.5% in the top ten. Sequenced here: whole blood, sampled at baseline. The receptors here all came from an adult who was a healthcare worker with PCR-confirmed SARS-CoV-2 infection or an uninfected control (not recorded which). Each CDR3 is given with its conserved first and last residue. The D gene is left open where the match is weak. The size of a clone is reported for some rows only, either as once, few or many, or as a class for expanded clones.

v_gene	d_gene	abundance	j_gene	CDR3nt	CDR3aa
TRBV20-1	-	-	TRBJ1-1	TGCAGTGCCAAGGGCGGGCTCCTGAACACTGAAGCTTTCTTT	CSAKGGLLNTEAFF
TRBV7-8	TRBD1	-	TRBJ1-2	TGTGCCAGCAGCTTAGAATCCGGGACAGGGGGCTATGGCTACACCTTC	CASSLESGTGGYGYTF
TRBV12-3/TRBV12-4	-	-	TRBJ2-3	TGTGCCAGCCGATGGGGGGCCAGCACAGATACGCAGTATTTT	CASRWGASTDTQYF
TRBV20-1	-	many	TRBJ1-1	TGCAGTGCTAGTCACGGGAGTTCTGAAGCTTTCTTT	CSASHGSSEAFF
TRBV11-2	TRBD1	-	TRBJ1-5	TGTGCCAGCAGCACAGGGGGGGGAAGCAATCAGCCCCAGCATTTT	CASSTGGGSNQPQHF
TRBV12-3/TRBV12-4	TRBD1	-	TRBJ2-7	TGTGCCAGCAGCAAACCCAGGGGGCAGCGCTCCTACGAGCAGTACTTC	CASSKPRGQRSYEQYF
TRBV2	-	-	TRBJ1-3	TGTGCCAGCAGTGTCGAAGGCTATGGAAACACCATATATTTT	CASSVEGYGNTIYF
TRBV7-8	-	few	TRBJ1-1	TGTGCCAGCAGCTTCAAGGTGAACACTGAAGCTTTCTTT	CASSFKVNTEAFF
TRBV12-5	TRBD1	few	TRBJ2-2	TGTGCTAGTGGCTCCGGGACAGGGGATCTCTCCAGGGAGCTGTTTTTT	CASGSGTGDLSRELFF
TRBV9	-	few	TRBJ1-1	TGTGCCAGCAGCGTAGTCCCGAACACTGAAGCTTTCTTT	CASSVVPNTEAFF
TRBV4-1	-	-	TRBJ2-1	TGCGCCAGCAGCCAAGGGTGGCTAGGTGTTGGAAATGAGCAGTTCTTC	CASSQGWLGVGNEQFF
TRBV30	-	many	TRBJ1-5	TGTGCCTGGAGTAGGGGTGAGCCCCAGCATTTT	CAWSRGEPQHF
TRBV5-1	-	-	TRBJ1-1	TGCGCCAGCAGCTTGGTGTTTAGGGGGAACACTGAAGCTTTCTTT	CASSLVFRGNTEAFF
TRBV5-1	TRBD2	few	TRBJ2-3	TGCGCCAGCAGCTTGTATTCCCGTGAGGGAGGGGATACGCAGTATTTT	CASSLYSREGGDTQYF
TRBV19	-	-	TRBJ1-6	TGTGCCAGTAGTTATCGAGAGGGACCTTATAATTCACCCCTCCACTTT	CASSYREGPYNSPLHF
TRBV5-1	TRBD1	many	TRBJ2-2	TGCGCCAGCAGCTCGGGACAGGGGGTACCCGGGGAGCTGTTTTTT	CASSSGQGVPGELFF
TRBV29-1	TRBD1	few	TRBJ2-5	TGCAGCAGCGGACAGGCTGGGACCCAGTACTTC	CSSGQAGTQYF
TRBV6-1	-	once	TRBJ2-2	TGTGCCAGCAGTTCGGACCCCGCGAGGGCCGGGGAGCTGTTTTTT	CASSSDPARAGELFF
TRBV18	-	few	TRBJ1-2	TGTGCCAGCTCACCCTTCGGCAGGACTAACTATGGCTACACCTTC	CASSPFGRTNYGYTF
TRBV12-3/TRBV12-4	-	few	TRBJ1-1	TGTGCCAGCAGTTCCCCCGGTGGTAGGAACACTGAAGCTTTCTTT	CASSSPGGRNTEAFF
TRBV4-2	-	-	TRBJ1-2	TGTGCCAGCAGCCAGCGGCAGGGTAACTATGGCTACACCTTC	CASSQRQGNYGYTF
TRBV9	-	-	TRBJ1-1	TGTGCCAGCAGCGTTCGGAACACTGAAGCTTTCTTT	CASSVRNTEAFF
TRBV6-4	TRBD1	-	TRBJ1-2	TGTGCCAGCGGAGGGACAGGAGGAGGCTACACCTTC	CASGGTGGGYTF
TRBV6-6	-	many	TRBJ1-1	TGTGCCAGCAGCTTACACAGAGACACTGAAGCTTTCTTT	CASSLHRDTEAFF
TRBV11-2	-	many	TRBJ1-1	TGTGCCAGCAGCTTACTCGGCATAAAGACAGCGAACACTGAAGCTTTCTTT	CASSLLGIKTANTEAFF
TRBV5-4	TRBD2	-	TRBJ2-2	TGTGCCAGCAGCTTTCCTAGCGGGAACACCGGGGAGGTGTTTTTT	CASSFPSGNTGEVFF
TRBV2	-	few	TRBJ1-2	TGTGCCAGCAGTGAGAACGACATCCCTAACTATGGCTACACCTTC	CASSENDIPNYGYTF
TRBV5-1	-	-	TRBJ1-2	TGCGCCAGCAGCGAGGGACTAGCTAACTATGGCTACACCTTC	CASSEGLANYGYTF
TRBV20-1	-	many	TRBJ2-1	TGCAGTGCTAGAGATGGACCCAGGTGGGTCAATGAGCAGTTCTTC	CSARDGPRWVNEQFF
TRBV19	TRBD1	few	TRBJ2-7	TGTGCCAGTAGTAGACGGGACAGTTCGTCCTACTACGAGCAGTACTTC	CASSRRDSSSYYEQYF
TRBV6-4	TRBD1	few	TRBJ2-5	TGTGCCAGCAGAGAGGGGGCCTCGGAGACCCAGTACTTC	CASREGASETQYF
TRBV12-5	TRBD1	many	TRBJ2-3	TGTGCTAGTGGTTTGCCTTGGCCGGGACAGGCGATTTCCACCGATACGCAGTATTTT	CASGLPWPGQAISTDTQYF
TRBV7-9	TRBD2	-	TRBJ2-3	TGTGCCAGCACCCCAGGGCGGGAGACAGATACGCAGTATTTT	CASTPGRETDTQYF